This T cell receptor beta chain was profiled in a study of identical twins. General study findings and limits: Analyses based on zero insertions could be partly confounded by invariant MAIT and iNKT cells. Sequences that were beta out-of-frame showed weaker excess twin sharing.

This CDR3 has 16 amino acids. Trimming shortened V by 3 bases and J by 4 bases, and 16 bases separated the two germline ends. Looked up from germline, CDR1 is LNHNV and CDR2 is YYDKDF (reference sequence). All donors were healthy Caucasians. The authors used template switching to add a universal primer site and gave cDNA unique molecular identifiers. TCRdb analysed the 5' RACE reads with MiXCR anew, one entry per CDR3 protein. The repertoire consists of roughly 490,000 distinct CDR3 sequences, with over 11% occurring once and the leading ten covering approximately 1%. The table lists this clonotype with many counts. What it recognizes is unknown. The sample also formed part of further work on yellow fever vaccine responses in identical twins.

The rearrangement joins TRBV15 to TRBJ2-1; D assignment may be TRBD1 or TRBD2 (5 bases each). The sequenced material came from CD4+ T cells sorted from blood. The receptor was derived from a woman aged 18-30 years in good health. The CDR3 sequence is CATSSLRQRGYNEQFF. The CDR3 nucleotides read TGTGCCACCAGCAGCTTACGACAGAGGGGTTACAATGAGCAGTTCTTC.